This T cell receptor beta chain was found in a study of OX40 agonist ivuxolimab in advanced cancers. Study context: It was permissible to have had prior anti-PD-1, anti-PD-L1 or anti-CTLA-4 therapy, and more than 30% had some.

The CDR3 is 18 amino acids. Trimming removed 2 bases from V and 4 bases from J, with 18 bases in between. Germline CDR1 and CDR2: LNHDA and SQIVND (reference sequence). A note on this clone: Its antigen is as yet unknown.

Libraries were prepared by immunoSEQ multiplex PCR; TCRdb keeps only in-frame clonotypes and omits some of them. Of 20,000 or so clones detected, 79% appear once; the ten largest clones hold 33%. Study-wide results and caveats: No determination was made of the antigen specificity of the expanded peripheral T cells. The CD4+ and CD8+ T cells in the blood had expanded clonally by week 6 at 0.1 to 3.0 mg/kg. There were, on average, more expanded clones in CD8+ T cells than in CD4+.

The sequencing used CD4+ or CD8+ T cells sorted from blood, collected in a trial of the OX40 agonist ivuxolimab. The source is an adult with an advanced solid tumor such as melanoma, head and neck, liver or kidney cancer. The J gene is TRBJ2-6, the V gene TRBV19; perhaps TRBD2 as D (5 bases). In nucleotides, the CDR3 is TGTGCCAGTAGTATAAGGGTCGGTGGGAGCTCCGGGGCCAACGTCCTGACTTTC. Translating gives CASSIRVGGSSGANVLTF. Full variable domain (remainder filled in from reference TRBV19 and TRBJ2-6): DGGITQSPKYLFRKEGQNVTLSCEQNLNHDAMYWYRQDPGQGLRLIYYSQIVNDFQKGDIAEGYSVSREKKESFPLTVTSAQKNPTAFYLCASSIRVGGSSGANVLTFGAGSRLTVL.